The 29 T cell receptor beta chains below were found in one sample sequenced in a study of blood T cell repertoires in COVID-19. The assay was immunoSEQ multiplex PCR, and TCRdb's table has in-frame clones only and misses some. The sample has about 190,000 clones, about 88% seen once; the top ten hold approximately 14%. Sequencing was carried out using peripheral blood. The receptors were gathered from a man younger than 40 with active or convalescent COVID-19.

J is TRBJ1-2 and V is TRBV27; 10 nucleotides agree with TRBD1. The CDR3 has 14 amino acids. CDR1 and CDR2 (germline): MNHEY, SMNVEV (reference sequence). Trimming took 7 bases from V and 7 from J; bases not matched to a gene: 9. CDR3 DNA: TGTGCCAGCATTGGGAGGACAGGGGGTAGTGGCTACACCTTC. Translated, it gives CASIGRTGGSGYTF.

V is TRBV2 and J is TRBJ1-2; 9 nucleotides align to TRBD1. Germline CDR1 is SNHLY and CDR2 is FYNNEI. The J segment lost 5 bases and the V segment lost 7 bases, leaving 17 bases of the junction unmatched. The CDR3 spans 17 residues. As DNA, the CDR3 is TGTGCCAGCAAACAGGCAGAGGGACAGGGACTTTCGTATGGCTACACCTTC. Residues: CASKQAEGQGLSYGYTF.

The count of this clone is one. V and J are TRBV5-1 and TRBJ1-4; D may be TRBD1 (5 bases). Germline V gene data show CDR1 as SGHRS and CDR2 as YFSETQ. The V end lost 7 bases, the J end lost 2 bases, and 18 bases lay between the germline ends. CDR3 length equals 16 residues. Written as DNA, the CDR3 is TGCGCCAGCCAACCTGAGGGGAGGACTACTAATGAAAAACTGTTTTTT. It encodes CASQPEGRTTNEKLFF. Looking up the rest from reference TRBV5-1 and TRBJ1-4 gives the full variable domain: KAGVTQTPRYLIKTRGQQVTLSCSPISGHRSVSWYQQTPGQGLQFLFEYFSETQRNKGNFPGRFSGRQFSNSRSEMNVSTLELGDSALYLCASQPEGRTTNEKLFFGSGTQLSVL.

The chain uses TRBV20-1 and TRBJ2-7; tentatively, D is TRBD1 or TRBD2 (6 bases each). Germline V gene sequence: CDR1 DFQATT, CDR2 SNEGSKA (reference sequence). Trimming shortened V by 3 bases and J by 0 bases, and 9 bases separated the two germline ends. CDR3 length: 13 residues. Here the CDR3 reads CSASEGGSYEQYF. Written as DNA, the CDR3 is TGCAGTGCTAGTGAGGGGGGCTCCTACGAGCAGTACTTC.

The CDR3 DNA follows: TGTGCCAGCAGCACTCGACAGGGCCTGTCGAGTGAAAAACTGTTTTTT. It codes for CASSTRQGLSSEKLFF. V gene TRBV7-9 combines with J gene TRBJ1-4, with 7 nucleotides matching TRBD1. CDR3 length: 16 amino acids. V lost 5 bases to trimming and J lost 7 bases; unmatched junction nucleotides: 13. Germline CDR1 reads SEHNR; CDR2 reads FQNEAQ (reference sequence).

J is TRBJ2-7 and V is TRBV7-2; TRBD1 agrees at 8 bases. The length of the CDR3 is 15 residues. Germline CDR1 reads SGHTA; CDR2 reads FQGNSA. J gave up 3 bases and V 4 bases, and 8 bases lay outside the gene matches. The CDR3 DNA reads as TGTGCCAGCAGCTCTGGGACAGGTAGGAGCTACGAGCAGTACTTC. Protein sequence: CASSSGTGRSYEQYF.

This clone was seen more than once but under ten times. This chain joins TRBV6-2 or TRBV6-3 and TRBJ2-6; 7 nucleotides agree with TRBD1. Looked up from germline, CDR1 is MNHEY and CDR2 is SVGEGT. This CDR3 comprises 15 residues. V lost 5 bases and J lost 0; bases outside the gene matches: 1. The CDR3 reads CASSRDSSGANVLTF. CDR3 nucleotide sequence: TGTGCCAGCAGTCGGGACAGCTCTGGGGCCAACGTCCTGACTTTC.

The J gene is TRBJ2-1, the V gene TRBV7-8; 9 nucleotides line up with TRBD1. The CDR3 contains 15 residues. Losses at the gene ends were 4 bases for V and 5 bases for J; bases not matched to a gene: 6. Looked up from germline, CDR1 is SGHVS and CDR2 is FQNEAQ. In DNA, the CDR3 is TGTGCCAGCAGCTACACAGGGGGCAGCCACAATGAGCAGTTCTTC. As protein: CASSYTGGSHNEQFF.

This chain links TRBV9 with TRBJ1-1, with 10 positions matching TRBD1. CDR1 and CDR2 from the germline V gene are SGDLS and YYNGEE. Trimming took 3 bases from V and 0 from J; bases not matched to a gene: 5. CDR3 length: 16 amino acids. CDR3 loop: CASSERDRGLNTEAFF. The DNA for the CDR3 is TGTGCCAGCAGCGAGAGGGACAGGGGCCTGAACACTGAAGCTTTCTTT.

Here the CDR3 DNA reads TGTGCCAGCAGCCAAGGGGACAGATATGGAAACACCATATATTTT. This codes for CASSQGDRYGNTIYF. The genes are TRBV3-1 (or the pseudogene TRBV3-2) and TRBJ1-3; TRBD1 agrees at 7 bases. Germline lookup yields CDR1 LGHDT and CDR2 YNNKEL (reference sequence). The CDR3 contains 15 residues. Trimming cost V 1 base and J 3 bases; bases outside gene matches: 3.

V and J are TRBV7-6 and TRBJ1-2; TRBD1 is a possible D gene (5 bases). Germline CDR1 reads SGHVS; CDR2 reads FNYEAQ. V was clipped by 4 bases and J by 3 bases, with 21 bases between them. The CDR3 runs 17 residues. CDR3 protein: CASSSLPRIRAYYGYTF. In DNA form, the CDR3 reads TGTGCCAGCAGCTCACTCCCCCGGATCAGGGCATACTATGGCTACACCTTC.

This clone occurred once. V is TRBV28 and J is TRBJ2-2; TRBD1 might be the D (5 bases). The CDR3 runs 15 residues. V gave up 6 bases and J gave up 2 bases, with 13 bases separating them. CDR1 and CDR2 from the germline V gene are MDHEN and SYDVKM. The CDR3, as DNA: TGTGCCAGCAGGAAGGACAACTTAAACACCGGGGAGCTGTTTTTT. Translating it yields CASRKDNLNTGELFF.

The chain is built from TRBV7-9 and TRBJ1-1, with D possibly TRBD1 on 6 matching bases. This CDR3 has 14 residues. The germline gives CDR1 SEHNR, CDR2 FQNEAQ (reference sequence). The germline V and J ends were trimmed by 5 bases and 6 bases, with 16 bases remaining between them. CDR3 sequence: CASSRDTIGAEAFF. The DNA for the CDR3 is TGTGCCAGCAGCCGGGACACGATTGGGGCTGAAGCTTTCTTT.

The chain joins TRBV5-6 to TRBJ2-7; unclear D gene. The length of the CDR3 is 13 residues. Germline loops: CDR1 SGHDT, CDR2 YYEEEE. V was pared by 0 bases and J by 2 bases, with 6 bases between. CDR3 DNA sequence: TGTGCCAGCAGCTTGGCCTACGCCTACGAGCAGTACTTC. It translates to CASSLAYAYEQYF.

V is TRBV9 and J is TRBJ1-6, with D possibly matching TRBD1 (5 bases). The CDR3 spans 15 residues. V was trimmed by 3 bases and J by 6 bases, leaving 13 bases between them. Germline V lookup: CDR1 SGDLS, CDR2 YYNGEE. The CDR3 sequence: CASSAGGIPNSPLHF. The CDR3 DNA is TGTGCCAGCAGCGCGGGGGGGATACCTAATTCACCCCTCCACTTT.

The chain has TRBV4-1 and TRBJ1-5; 9 nucleotides match TRBD1. Germline V gene sequence: CDR1 MGHRA, CDR2 YSYEKL. The CDR3 loop spans 15 amino acids. With 2 bases clipped from V and 6 bases from J, the junction kept 5 bases outside the gene matches. CDR3 sequence reads: CASSQRGQGLQPQHF. Here the CDR3 DNA reads TGCGCCAGCAGCCAAAGGGGACAGGGTCTTCAGCCCCAGCATTTT.

The chain has TRBV5-6 and TRBJ2-7; D gene unclear. Germline CDR1 reads SGHDT; CDR2 reads YYEEEE. The CDR3 runs 14 residues. Trimming took 2 bases from V and 2 from J, leaving 11 bases between them. The CDR3 coding sequence is TGTGCCAGCAGCTTTACTACATTACCCTACGAGCAGTACTTC. It specifies CASSFTTLPYEQYF.

The chain couples TRBV24-1 to TRBJ2-7, with TRBD2 identical over 9 bases. Germline trimming cut 2 bases from V and 2 bases from J; bases unmatched to any gene: 6. The V gene's germline CDR1 is KGHDR and CDR2 SFDVKD. The CDR3 totals 16 residues. CDR3 DNA: TGTGCCACCAGTGATTCCCCAGCGGGAGGAGCCTACGAGCAGTACTTC. Translation: CATSDSPAGGAYEQYF.

CDR3 protein: CASSLGRESLYGGYTF. In nucleotides, the CDR3 is TGCGCCAGCAGCTTGGGCAGGGAAAGTTTGTATGGTGGCTACACCTTC. The chain carries TRBV5-1 and TRBJ1-2; TRBD1 is a possible D gene (5 bases). This CDR3 spans 16 amino acids. Trimming took 0 bases from V and 7 from J, leaving 19 bases between them. Per germline, CDR1 SGHRS and CDR2 YFSETQ.

V usage is TRBV5-1 and J usage is TRBJ2-3; the match to TRBD2 covers 7 bases. The CDR3 runs to 16 residues. Germline CDR1 SGHRS, CDR2 YFSETQ. V lost 4 bases, J lost 2 bases, and 10 bases stayed unmatched. For the CDR3, the DNA is TGCGCCAGCAGCGGGGGACTACAAATCTCCACAGATACGCAGTATTTT. Its translation: CASSGGLQISTDTQYF.

The V and J genes are TRBV6-5 and TRBJ2-1, with D unclear. The germline V and J ends were trimmed by 0 bases and 4 bases, with 7 bases remaining between them. The CDR3 spans 14 residues. Germline V lookup: CDR1 MNHEY, CDR2 SVGAGI. The DNA for the CDR3 is TGTGCCAGCAGTTACTCGCCCAGTTACAATGAGCAGTTCTTC. Its protein product is CASSYSPSYNEQFF.

CDR3 region: CAWRSTGNFYNSPLHF. The CDR3 DNA sequence: TGTGCCTGGAGATCCACAGGGAATTTCTATAATTCACCCCTCCACTTT. The chain employs TRBV30 and TRBJ1-6; tentatively, D is TRBD1 (6 bases). The germline CDR1 and CDR2 sequences are GTSNPN and SVGIG (reference sequence). Trimming left V 3 bases short and J 3 bases short, with 15 bases between. The CDR3 spans 16 residues.

The chain joins TRBV15 to TRBJ1-2; D unclear. The CDR3 has 13 amino acids. The V and J ends lost 0 bases and 6 bases respectively, with 8 bases between them. Per the germline V gene, CDR1 is LNHNV and CDR2 is YYDKDF (reference sequence). The CDR3 bases are TGTGCCACCAGCAGAGATGCGGTGGATGGCTACACCTTC. Amino acid sequence: CATSRDAVDGYTF.

This clone was seen only once. The V call is TRBV5-1, the J call TRBJ2-3; 11 nucleotides agree with TRBD2. Per the germline V gene, CDR1 is SGHRS and CDR2 is YFSETQ. With 0 bases clipped from V and 0 bases from J, the junction kept 3 bases outside the gene matches. CDR3 length: 17 amino acids. In DNA, the CDR3 is TGCGCCAGCAGCTTGGGTAGCGGGGGGGCCAGCACAGATACGCAGTATTTT. This codes for CASSLGSGGASTDTQYF.

This clone was found a few times. CDR3 nucleotide sequence: TGTGCCAGCAGCCTGGGAGCGTACCAAGAGACCCAGTACTTC. Translation: CASSLGAYQETQYF. The chain joins TRBV3-1 (or the pseudogene TRBV3-2) to TRBJ2-5, with D perhaps TRBD2 (5 bases). The length of the CDR3 is 14 residues. The V end was cut by 4 bases, the J end by 0 bases, with 9 bases between. CDR1 and CDR2 from the germline V gene are LGHDT and YNNKEL (reference sequence).

The chain links TRBV12-3 or TRBV12-4 to TRBJ2-3; D call uncertain. The CDR3 is made up of 11 amino acids. Trimming removed 3 bases from V and 6 bases from J, with 4 bases in between. In nucleotides, the CDR3 is TGTGCCAGCAGTTTCGGGGATACGCAGTATTTT. Its protein product is CASSFGDTQYF.

The chain has TRBV10-1 and TRBJ2-7, with 10 nucleotides matching TRBD2. This CDR3 has 18 amino acids. The ends lost 8 bases at V and 1 base at J; junction bases unmatched: 17. The germline CDR1 and CDR2 sequences are WNHNN and SYGVQD (reference sequence). Written as DNA, the CDR3 is TGCGCCAGCCATTCTCTTCTAGCGGGGGTCATGCGGTCCTACGAGCAGTACGTC. This sequence encodes CASHSLLAGVMRSYEQYV.

This chain uses TRBV5-1 with TRBJ2-2, with 9 bases fitting TRBD1. With 4 bases clipped from V and 0 bases from J, the junction kept 4 bases outside the gene matches. Germline CDR1 and CDR2: SGHRS and YFSETQ. This CDR3 has 16 residues. The CDR3 loop is CASSQRTGANTGELFF. CDR3 bases: TGCGCCAGCAGCCAAAGGACAGGGGCGAACACCGGGGAGCTGTTTTTT.

V is TRBV5-6 and J is TRBJ1-3; TRBD1 is a possible D gene (5 bases). The germline gives CDR1 SGHDT, CDR2 YYEEEE. The CDR3 is made up of 15 amino acids. The V and J ends lost 4 bases and 4 bases respectively, with 15 bases between them. In DNA, the CDR3 is TGTGCCAGCAGCCTCGTCGGGGGAAGGGGAAACACCATATATTTT. Translation gives CASSLVGGRGNTIYF.